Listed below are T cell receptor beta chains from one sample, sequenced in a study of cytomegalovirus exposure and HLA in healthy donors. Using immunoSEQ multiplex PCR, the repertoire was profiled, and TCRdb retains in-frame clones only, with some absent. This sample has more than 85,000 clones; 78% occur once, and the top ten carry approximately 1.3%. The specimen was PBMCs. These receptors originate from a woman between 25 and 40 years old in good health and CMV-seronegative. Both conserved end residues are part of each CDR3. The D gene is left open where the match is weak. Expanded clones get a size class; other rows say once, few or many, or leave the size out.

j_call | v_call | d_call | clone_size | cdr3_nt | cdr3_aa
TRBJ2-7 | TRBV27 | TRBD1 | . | TGTGCCAGCAGTTTAGGGACAGATGCCTACGAGCAGTACTTC | CASSLGTDAYEQYF
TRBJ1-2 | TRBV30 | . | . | TGTGCCTGGAGTGTACAAGGGAGGTATGGCTACACCTTC | CAWSVQGRYGYTF
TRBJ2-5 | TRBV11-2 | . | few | TGTGCCAGCAGCTTATCCGTAGGGGCTAAAGAGACCCAGTACTTC | CASSLSVGAKETQYF
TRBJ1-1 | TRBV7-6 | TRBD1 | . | TGTGCCAGCAGCCAGACAGGGGGCATGAACACTGAAGCTTTCTTT | CASSQTGGMNTEAFF
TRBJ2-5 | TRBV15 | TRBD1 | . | TGTGCCACCAGCACCGCGACAGGGTTCCAAGAGACCCAGTACTTC | CATSTATGFQETQYF
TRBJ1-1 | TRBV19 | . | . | TGTGCCACCAAACAGGAATACACTGAAGCTTTCTTT | CATKQEYTEAFF
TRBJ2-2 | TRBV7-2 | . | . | TGTGCCAGCAGCTTAGGGCCAAACAGGCCCGGGGAGCTGTTTTTT | CASSLGPNRPGELFF
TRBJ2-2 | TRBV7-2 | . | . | TGTGCCAGCAGCCCCCGGACAACCGGGAACACCGGGGAGCTGTTTTTT | CASSPRTTGNTGELFF
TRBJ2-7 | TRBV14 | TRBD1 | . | TGTGCCAGCAGCCAGGCGCCGGGACAGGGTTACGAGCAGTACTTC | CASSQAPGQGYEQYF
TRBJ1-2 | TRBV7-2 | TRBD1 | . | TGTGCCAGCAGCCGGGACAGGAACGGCTACACCTTC | CASSRDRNGYTF
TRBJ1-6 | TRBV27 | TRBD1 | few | TGTGCCACCCAATCACCCGGGACAGCAAATTCACCCCTCCACTTT | CATQSPGTANSPLHF
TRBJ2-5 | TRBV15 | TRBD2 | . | TGTGCCACCAGCAGAGCCTGGGAAGCGGTGATTTCCCAGCGGGAGGACCAAGAGACCCAGTACTTC | CATSRAWEAVISQREDQETQYF
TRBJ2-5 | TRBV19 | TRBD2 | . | TGTGCCAGTAGGGGACTAGGGGAGACCCAGTACTTC | CASRGLGETQYF
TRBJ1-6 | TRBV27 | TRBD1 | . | TGTGCCAGCAGTTTTGGAGGGGGCGGTTCACCCCTCCACTTT | CASSFGGGGSPLHF
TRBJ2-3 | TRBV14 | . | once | TGTGCCAGCAGCCAAGAAGGCAGGCCCCCAGATACGCAGTATTTT | CASSQEGRPPDTQYF